This TCR beta chain derives from a study of PD-1 blockade in classical Hodgkin lymphoma. Germline V gene sequence: CDR1 SGHTA, CDR2 FQGNSA. This CDR3 has 14 residues. The V end was cut by 0 bases, the J end by 1 base, with 6 bases between. Notes on this clone: Its specificity is not known.

All patients relapsed after autologous stem cell transplantation, and brentuximab vedotin exposure varied. Study-level findings and limits: When set against healthy donors, newly diagnosed patients were reported to show lower baseline TCR diversity. Unlike CD8+ TCR diversity, which did not rise significantly by C4D1, CD4+ TCR diversity did. Newly diagnosed patients had diversity similar to the baseline diversity of complete responders.

The method was immunoSEQ multiplex PCR; TCRdb's version includes in-frame clones alone and lacks a portion of them. The table lists approximately 34,000 clones, just over 75% of them singletons, with under 20% in the top ten. This chain uses TRBV7-2 with TRBJ1-1, with D unresolved. The clonotype comes from a human donor with classical Hodgkin lymphoma. Sequencing used peripheral blood mononuclear cells (PBMCs), obtained before the second cycle of nivolumab. The CDR3 here is CASSLAGANTEAFF. The CDR3 DNA reads TGTGCCAGCAGCTTAGCAGGCGCGAACACTGAAGCTTTCTTT.